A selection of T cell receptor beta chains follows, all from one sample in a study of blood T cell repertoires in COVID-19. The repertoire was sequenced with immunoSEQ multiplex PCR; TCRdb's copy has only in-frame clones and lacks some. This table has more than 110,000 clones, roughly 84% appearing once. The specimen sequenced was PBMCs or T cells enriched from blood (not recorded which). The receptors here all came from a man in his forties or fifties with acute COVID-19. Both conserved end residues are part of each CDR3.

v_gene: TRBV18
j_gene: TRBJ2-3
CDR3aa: CASSQSGGGSPPDTQYF

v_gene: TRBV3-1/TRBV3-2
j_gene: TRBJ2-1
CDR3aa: CASSPQLLAGEQFF

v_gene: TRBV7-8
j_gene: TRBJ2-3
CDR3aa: CASSDKTSATDTQYF

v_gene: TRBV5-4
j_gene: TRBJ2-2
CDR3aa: CASSRQGLPGELFF

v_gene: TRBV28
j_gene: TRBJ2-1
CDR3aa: CASSLLRDYNEQFF

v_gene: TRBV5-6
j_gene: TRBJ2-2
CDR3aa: CASSGRYTGELFF

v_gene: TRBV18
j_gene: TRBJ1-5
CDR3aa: CASSRFGGLYSNQPQHF

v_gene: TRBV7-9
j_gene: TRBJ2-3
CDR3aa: CASSQQDTQYF

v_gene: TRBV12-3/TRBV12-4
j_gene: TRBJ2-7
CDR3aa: CASGRSSYEQYF

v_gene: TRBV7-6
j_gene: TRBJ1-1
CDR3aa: CASSLLGQGSTEAFF

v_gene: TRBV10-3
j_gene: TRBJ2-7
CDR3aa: CATGVGRGHSYEQYF

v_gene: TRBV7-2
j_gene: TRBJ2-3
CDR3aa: CASSLWGSGGGTDTQYF

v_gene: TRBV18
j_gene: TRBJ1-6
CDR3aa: CASSRGTGGFLTLHF

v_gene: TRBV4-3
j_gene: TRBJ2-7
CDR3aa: CASSQGLAGGYEQYF

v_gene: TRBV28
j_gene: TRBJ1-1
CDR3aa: CATSAGTQNTEAFF

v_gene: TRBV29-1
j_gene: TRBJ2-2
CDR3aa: CSGQRERPGELFF

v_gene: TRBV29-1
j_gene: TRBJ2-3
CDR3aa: CSVVRSDTQYF

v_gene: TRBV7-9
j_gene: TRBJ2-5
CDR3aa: CASSGDRGSQETQYF

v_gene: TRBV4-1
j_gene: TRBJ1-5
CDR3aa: CASSPLQGPGQPQHF

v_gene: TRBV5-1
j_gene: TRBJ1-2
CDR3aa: CASSLERQGSYGYTF

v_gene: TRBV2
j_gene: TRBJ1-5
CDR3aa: CASRGQPNQPQHF

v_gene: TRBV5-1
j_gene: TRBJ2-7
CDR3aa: CASRAGTGVYEQYF

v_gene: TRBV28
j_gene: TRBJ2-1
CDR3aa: CASSFLDAGGNNEQFF

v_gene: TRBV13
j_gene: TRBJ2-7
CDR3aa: CASSLSPGQGYDEQYF

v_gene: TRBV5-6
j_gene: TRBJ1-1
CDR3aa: CASSFWGGATEAFF

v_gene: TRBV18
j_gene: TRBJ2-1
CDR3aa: CASSPPAGGDDSEQFF

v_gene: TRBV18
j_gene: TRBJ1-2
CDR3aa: CASSPRDRGAVQSYGYTF

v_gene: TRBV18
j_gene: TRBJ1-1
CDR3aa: CASSEGQGNTEAFF

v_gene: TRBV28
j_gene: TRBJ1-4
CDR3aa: CASSFPGTGNEKLFF

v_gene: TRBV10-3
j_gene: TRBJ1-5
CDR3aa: CAISDVQGTNQPQHF

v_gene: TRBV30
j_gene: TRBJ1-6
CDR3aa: CAWRLGGSSYNSPLHF

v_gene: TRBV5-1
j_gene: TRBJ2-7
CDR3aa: CASSQGQPYEQYF

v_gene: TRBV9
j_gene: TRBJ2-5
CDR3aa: CASSLGLASETQYF

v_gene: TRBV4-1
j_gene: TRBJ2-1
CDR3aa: CASSHRTDSYNEQFF

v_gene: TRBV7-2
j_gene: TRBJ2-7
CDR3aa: CASSLELAYEQYF

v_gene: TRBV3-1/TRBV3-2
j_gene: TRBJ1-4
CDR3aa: CASSHRSAGATNEKLFF

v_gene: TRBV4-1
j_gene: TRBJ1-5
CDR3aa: CASSQDDRGRGNQPQHF

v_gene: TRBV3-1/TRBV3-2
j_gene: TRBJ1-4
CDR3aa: CASSQVTDSNEKLFF

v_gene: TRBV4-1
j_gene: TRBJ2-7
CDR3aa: CASSPGTGDFYEQYF

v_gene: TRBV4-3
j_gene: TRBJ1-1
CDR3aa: CASSPFYGGTEAFF

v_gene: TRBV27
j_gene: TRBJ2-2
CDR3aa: CASKRERGTGELFF

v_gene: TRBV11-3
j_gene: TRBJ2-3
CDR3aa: CASSSSSGSPDTQYF

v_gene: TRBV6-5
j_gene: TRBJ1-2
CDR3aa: CASSYGLSNYGYTF

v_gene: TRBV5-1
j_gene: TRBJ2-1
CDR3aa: CASRPAGDYNEQFF

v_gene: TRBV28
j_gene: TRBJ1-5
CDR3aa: CASSLDRVSNQPQHF

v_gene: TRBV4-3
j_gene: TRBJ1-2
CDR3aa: CASSQGSGASNYGYTF

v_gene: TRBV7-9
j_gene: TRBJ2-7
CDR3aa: CASSVRDLIPYEQYF

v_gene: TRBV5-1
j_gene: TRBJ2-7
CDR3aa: CASSSGSSYEQYF

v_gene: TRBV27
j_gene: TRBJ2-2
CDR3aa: CASSPAGSTGELFF

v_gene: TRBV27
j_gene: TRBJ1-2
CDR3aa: CASSYQGRGYGYTF

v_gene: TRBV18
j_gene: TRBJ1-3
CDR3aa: CASSLSDRGLIF